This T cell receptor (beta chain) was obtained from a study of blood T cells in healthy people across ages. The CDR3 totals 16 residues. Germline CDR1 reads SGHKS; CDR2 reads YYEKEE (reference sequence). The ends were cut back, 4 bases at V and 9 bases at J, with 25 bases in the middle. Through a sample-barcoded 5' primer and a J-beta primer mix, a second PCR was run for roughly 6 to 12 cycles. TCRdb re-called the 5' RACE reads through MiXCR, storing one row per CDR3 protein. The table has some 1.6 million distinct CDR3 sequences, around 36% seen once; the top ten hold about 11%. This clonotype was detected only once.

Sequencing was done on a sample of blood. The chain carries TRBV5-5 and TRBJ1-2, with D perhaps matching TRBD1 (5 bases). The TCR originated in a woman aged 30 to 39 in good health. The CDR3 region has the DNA TGTGCCAGCAGCATGGGACGGTCCGGCACCCCTCCTAGCTACACCTTC. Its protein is CASSMGRSGTPPSYTF.